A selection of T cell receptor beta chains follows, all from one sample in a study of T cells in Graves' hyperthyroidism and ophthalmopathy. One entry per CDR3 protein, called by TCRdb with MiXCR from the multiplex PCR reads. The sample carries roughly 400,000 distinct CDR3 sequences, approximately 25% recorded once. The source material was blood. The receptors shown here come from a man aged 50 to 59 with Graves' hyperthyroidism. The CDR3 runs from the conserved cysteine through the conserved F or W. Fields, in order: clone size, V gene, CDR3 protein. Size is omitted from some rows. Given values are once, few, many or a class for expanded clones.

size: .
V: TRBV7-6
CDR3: CASSLEAGPTIINNEQFF

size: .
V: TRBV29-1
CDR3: CSVELRDTEAFF

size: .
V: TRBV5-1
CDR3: CAGSLRTGSSDTQYF

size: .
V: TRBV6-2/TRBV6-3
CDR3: CASSYSGEENIQYF

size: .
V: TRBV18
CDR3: CASSLNAGAYEAFF

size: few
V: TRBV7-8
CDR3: CASNLGLMGNEQFF

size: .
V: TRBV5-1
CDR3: CASWDNENYEQYF

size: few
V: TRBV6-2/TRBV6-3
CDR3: CASSYPDGTYEQYF

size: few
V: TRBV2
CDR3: CASRDRGTYNEQFF

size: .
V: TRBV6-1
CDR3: CASRTQTGGDYGYTF

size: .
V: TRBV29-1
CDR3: CSVEGDRVTNYGYTF

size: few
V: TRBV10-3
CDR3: CAISAGDSPNNEQFF

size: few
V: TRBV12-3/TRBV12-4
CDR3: CASSFKGGGETQYF

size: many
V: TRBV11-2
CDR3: CASSFWTGREIRAFF

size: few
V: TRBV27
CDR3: CASSLNFYQPQHF

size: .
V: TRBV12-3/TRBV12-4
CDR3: CASIEGGFTDTQYF

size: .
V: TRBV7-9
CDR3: CASSSRQGDRYNEQFF

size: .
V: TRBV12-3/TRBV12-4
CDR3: CASWRRLNTEAFF

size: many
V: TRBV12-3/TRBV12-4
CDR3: CATLVRRDHRGSYKRNEQFF

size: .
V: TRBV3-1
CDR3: CASSNDRGSNEQFF

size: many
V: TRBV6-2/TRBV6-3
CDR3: CAIRSSGRWTDTQYF

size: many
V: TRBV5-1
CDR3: CASSLGGGTGNEQFF

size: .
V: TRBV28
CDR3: CASREDRGGYTF

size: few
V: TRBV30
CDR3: CAWGDGTIEDEQYF

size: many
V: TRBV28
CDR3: CASSLGGRRLNEQFF

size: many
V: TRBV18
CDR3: CASSPNAGTEAFF

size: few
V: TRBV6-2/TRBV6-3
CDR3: CASRERTGDEQFF

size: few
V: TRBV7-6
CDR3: CASSSETEGTDTQYF

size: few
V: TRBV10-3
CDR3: CAISEGQGVPYEQYF

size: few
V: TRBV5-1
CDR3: CASSLDGQNTEAFF

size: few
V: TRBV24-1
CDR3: CATSDLREPQETQYF

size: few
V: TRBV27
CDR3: CASSSNQYYEQYF

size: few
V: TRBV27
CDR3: CASSPYEGSGNTIYF

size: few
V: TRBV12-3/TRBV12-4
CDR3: CASSSPGTASYEQYF

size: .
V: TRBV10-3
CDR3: CAIKDSLESQLFF

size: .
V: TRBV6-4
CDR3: CASSEDESSYNEQFF

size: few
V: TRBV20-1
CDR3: CSARERGSGYEQYF

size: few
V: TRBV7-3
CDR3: CASSHPNREVSYEQYF

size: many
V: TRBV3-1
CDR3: CASSQDLGLGAQYF

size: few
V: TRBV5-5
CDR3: CASSLVGTGIVDTQYF

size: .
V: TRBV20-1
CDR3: CSALAGHYGYTF

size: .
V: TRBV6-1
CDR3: CASIGAYEQYF

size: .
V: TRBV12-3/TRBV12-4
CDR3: CASSPTSGRAPGYEQYF

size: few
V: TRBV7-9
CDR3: CASSRPGQGTDTQYF

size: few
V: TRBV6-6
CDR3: CASSYGPLGSGSGGELFF

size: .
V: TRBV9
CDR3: CASSVGVLAGEETQYF

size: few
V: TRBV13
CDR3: CASSLGRLAGYNEQFF

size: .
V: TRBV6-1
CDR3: CASSTGRSTGELFF